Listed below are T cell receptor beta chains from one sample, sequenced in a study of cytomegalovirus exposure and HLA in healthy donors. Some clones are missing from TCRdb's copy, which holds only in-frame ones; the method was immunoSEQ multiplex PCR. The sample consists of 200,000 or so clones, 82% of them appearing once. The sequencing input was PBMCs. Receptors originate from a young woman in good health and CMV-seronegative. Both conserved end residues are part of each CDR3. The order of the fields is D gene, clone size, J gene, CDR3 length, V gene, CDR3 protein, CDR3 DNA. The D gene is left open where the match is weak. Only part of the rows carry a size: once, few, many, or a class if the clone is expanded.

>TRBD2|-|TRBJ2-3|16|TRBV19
CASSIAGTSGTDTQYF
TGTGCCAGTAGTATAGCCGGGACTAGCGGCACAGATACGCAGTATTTT
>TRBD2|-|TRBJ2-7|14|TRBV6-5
CASSAGGNSYEQYF
TGTGCCAGCAGTGCGGGGGGAAACTCCTACGAGCAGTACTTC
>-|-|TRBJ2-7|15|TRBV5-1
CASSLLRGGSYEQYF
TGCGCCAGCAGCTTGCTTAGGGGGGGATCCTACGAGCAGTACTTC
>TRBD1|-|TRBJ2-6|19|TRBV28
CASSTIGGTGFSGANVLTF
TGTGCCAGCAGTACCATTGGCGGGACAGGGTTCTCTGGGGCCAACGTCCTGACTTTC
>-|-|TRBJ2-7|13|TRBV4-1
CASRPEGGIEQYF
TGCGCCAGCAGGCCCGAAGGAGGAATCGAGCAGTACTTC
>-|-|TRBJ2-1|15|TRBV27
CASSMTGLSYNEQFF
TGTGCCAGCAGCATGACAGGACTCTCCTACAATGAGCAGTTCTTC
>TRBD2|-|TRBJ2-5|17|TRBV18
CASSPGLAYIPSETQYF
TGTGCCAGCTCACCGGGACTAGCTTACATCCCGTCAGAGACCCAGTACTTC
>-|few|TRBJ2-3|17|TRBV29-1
CSVEDPYGGRVADTQYF
TGCAGCGTTGAAGATCCTTACGGCGGCAGGGTGGCAGATACGCAGTATTTT
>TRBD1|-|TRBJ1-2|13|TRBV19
CASRDRGVHGYTF
TGTGCCAGCCGGGACAGGGGGGTCCATGGCTACACCTTC
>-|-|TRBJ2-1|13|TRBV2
CASLSGRLNEQFF
TGTGCCAGCCTAAGCGGAAGACTCAATGAGCAGTTCTTC
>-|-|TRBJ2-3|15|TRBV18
CASSRGQGRTDTQYF
TGTGCCAGCTCACGCGGCCAGGGTAGAACAGATACGCAGTATTTT
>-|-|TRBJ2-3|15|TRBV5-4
CASSLLQGSTDTQYF
TGTGCCAGCAGCTTGTTGCAGGGAAGCACAGATACGCAGTATTTT
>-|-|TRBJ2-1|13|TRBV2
CASSDYLYNEQFF
TGTGCCAGCAGTGATTACCTATACAATGAGCAGTTCTTC
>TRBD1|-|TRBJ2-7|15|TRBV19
CASSTHRDRAYEQYF
TGTGCCAGTAGTACGCACCGGGACAGAGCCTACGAGCAGTACTTC
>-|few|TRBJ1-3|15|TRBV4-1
CASSYGQNSGNTIYF
TGCGCCAGCAGCTACGGACAGAACTCTGGAAACACCATATATTTT
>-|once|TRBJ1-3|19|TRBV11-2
CASSPLTRTVEQAGNTIYF
TGTGCCAGCAGCCCCCTTACCCGGACAGTCGAACAAGCTGGAAACACCATATATTTT
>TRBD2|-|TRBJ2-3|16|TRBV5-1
CASSLLLAGHTDTQYF
TGCGCCAGCAGCCTACTACTAGCGGGGCACACAGATACGCAGTATTTT
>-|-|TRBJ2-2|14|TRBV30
CAWSAWRSTGELFF
TGTGCCTGGAGTGCATGGAGGAGTACCGGGGAGCTGTTTTTT
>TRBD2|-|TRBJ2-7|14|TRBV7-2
CASSGTSGSYEQYF
TGTGCCAGCAGCGGGACTAGCGGTTCCTACGAGCAGTACTTC
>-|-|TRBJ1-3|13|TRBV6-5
CASSYESGNTIYF
TGTGCCAGCAGTTACGAGTCGGGAAACACCATATATTTT
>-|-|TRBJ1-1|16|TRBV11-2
CASSFPVRGGDTEAFF
TGTGCCAGCAGCTTCCCTGTTAGGGGCGGGGACACTGAAGCTTTCTTT
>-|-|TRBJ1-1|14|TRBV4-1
CASSQESGSPEAFF
TGCGCCAGCAGCCAAGAGAGCGGGAGCCCCGAAGCTTTCTTT
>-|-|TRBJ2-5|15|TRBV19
CASSRGPRLRETQYF
TGTGCCAGTAGTAGGGGGCCCCGACTAAGGGAGACCCAGTACTTC
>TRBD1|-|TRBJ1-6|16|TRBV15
CATSRELTGGHRALHF
TGTGCCACCAGCAGAGAACTAACAGGGGGCCACAGAGCCCTCCACTTT
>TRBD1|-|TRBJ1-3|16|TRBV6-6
CASRQPATGAGNTIYF
TGTGCCAGCAGGCAACCAGCGACAGGGGCTGGAAACACCATATATTTT
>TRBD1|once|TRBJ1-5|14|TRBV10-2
CASSGTGGGQPQHF
TGCGCCAGCAGTGGGACAGGGGGCGGGCAGCCCCAGCATTTT
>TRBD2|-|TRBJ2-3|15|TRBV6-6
CASILLAGATDTQYF
TGTGCCAGCATTTTACTAGCGGGAGCTACAGATACGCAGTATTTT
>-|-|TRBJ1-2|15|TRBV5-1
CASSLESGERQGYTF
TGCGCCAGCAGCTTGGAGTCGGGGGAGAGGCAAGGCTACACCTTC
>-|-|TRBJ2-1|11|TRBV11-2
CASSFSNEQFF
TGTGCCAGCAGCTTTAGCAATGAGCAGTTCTTC
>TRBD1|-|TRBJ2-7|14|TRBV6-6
CASSVRDRLYEQYF
TGTGCCAGCAGTGTCCGGGACAGACTCTACGAGCAGTACTTC